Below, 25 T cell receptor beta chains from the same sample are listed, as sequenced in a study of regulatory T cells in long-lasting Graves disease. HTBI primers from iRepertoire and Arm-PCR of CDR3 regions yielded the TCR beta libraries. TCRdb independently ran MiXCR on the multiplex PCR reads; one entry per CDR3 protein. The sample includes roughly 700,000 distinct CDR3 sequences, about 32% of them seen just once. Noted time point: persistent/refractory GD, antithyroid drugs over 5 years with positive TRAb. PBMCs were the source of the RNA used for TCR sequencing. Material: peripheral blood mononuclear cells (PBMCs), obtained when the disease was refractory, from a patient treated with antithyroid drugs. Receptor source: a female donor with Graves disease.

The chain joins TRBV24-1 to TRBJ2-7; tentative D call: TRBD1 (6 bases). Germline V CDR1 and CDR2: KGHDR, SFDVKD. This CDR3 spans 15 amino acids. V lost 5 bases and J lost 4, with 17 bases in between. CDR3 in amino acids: CATSGETGRAYEQYF. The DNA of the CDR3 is TGTGCCACCAGTGGAGAGACAGGCCGAGCATACGAGCAGTACTTC.

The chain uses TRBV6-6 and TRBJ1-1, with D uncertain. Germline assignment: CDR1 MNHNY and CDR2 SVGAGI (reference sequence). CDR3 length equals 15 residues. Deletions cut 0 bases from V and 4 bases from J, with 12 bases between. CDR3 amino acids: CASSYSIYGPTEAFF. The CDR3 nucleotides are TGTGCCAGCAGTTACTCGATTTATGGTCCCACTGAAGCTTTCTTT.

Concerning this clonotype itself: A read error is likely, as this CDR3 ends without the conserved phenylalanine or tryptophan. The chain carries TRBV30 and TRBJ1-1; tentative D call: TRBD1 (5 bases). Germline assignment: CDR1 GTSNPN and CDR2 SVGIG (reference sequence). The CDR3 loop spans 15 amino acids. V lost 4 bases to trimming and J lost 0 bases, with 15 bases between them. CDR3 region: CAWTSGPSMNTEAFL. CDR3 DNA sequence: TGTGCCTGGACCTCAGGGCCCTCCATGAACACTGAAGCTTTCCTT.

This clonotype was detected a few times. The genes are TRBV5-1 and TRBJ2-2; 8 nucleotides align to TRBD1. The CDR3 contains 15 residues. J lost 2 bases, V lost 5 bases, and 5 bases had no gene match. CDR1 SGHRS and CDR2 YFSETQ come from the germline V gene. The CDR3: CASRGTGSNTGELFF. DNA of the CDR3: TGCGCCAGCAGGGGGACAGGTTCTAACACCGGGGAGCTGTTTTTT.

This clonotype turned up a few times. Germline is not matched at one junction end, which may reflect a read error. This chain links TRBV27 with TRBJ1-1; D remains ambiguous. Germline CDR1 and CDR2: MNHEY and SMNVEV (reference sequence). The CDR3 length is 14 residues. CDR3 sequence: CASSLYRGGTEAFF. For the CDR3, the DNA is TGTGCCAGCAGCTTATACCGAGGCGGGACTGAAGCTTTCTTT.

The CDR3 here is CAISGGTGSGNTIYF. The CDR3 DNA reads as TGTGCCATCAGTGGGGGGACAGGGTCTGGAAACACCATATATTTT. The chain uses TRBV10-3 and TRBJ1-3; 9 bases map to TRBD1. This CDR3 contains 15 residues. V gave up 4 bases and J gave up 1 base; unmatched junction bases: 2. CDR1 and CDR2 (germline): ENHRY, SYGVKD.

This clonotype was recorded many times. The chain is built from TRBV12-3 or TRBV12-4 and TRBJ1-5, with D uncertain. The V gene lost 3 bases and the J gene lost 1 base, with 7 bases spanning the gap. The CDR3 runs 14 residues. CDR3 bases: TGTGCCAGCAGTTTCAGTGGGAGCAATCAGCCCCAGCATTTT. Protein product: CASSFSGSNQPQHF.

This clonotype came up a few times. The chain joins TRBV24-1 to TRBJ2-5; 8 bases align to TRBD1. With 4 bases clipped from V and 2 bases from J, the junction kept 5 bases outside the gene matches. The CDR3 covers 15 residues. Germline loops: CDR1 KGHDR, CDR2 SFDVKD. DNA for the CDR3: TGTGCCACCAGTGACTCCGGACAGGGACAAGAGACCCAGTACTTC. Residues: CATSDSGQGQETQYF.

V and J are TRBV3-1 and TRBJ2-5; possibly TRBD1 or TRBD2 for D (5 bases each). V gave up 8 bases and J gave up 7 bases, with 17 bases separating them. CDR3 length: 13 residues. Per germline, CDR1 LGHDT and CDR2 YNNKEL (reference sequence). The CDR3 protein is CASARDPGGTQYF. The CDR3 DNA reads TGTGCCAGCGCCAGGGACCCCGGAGGGACCCAGTACTTC.

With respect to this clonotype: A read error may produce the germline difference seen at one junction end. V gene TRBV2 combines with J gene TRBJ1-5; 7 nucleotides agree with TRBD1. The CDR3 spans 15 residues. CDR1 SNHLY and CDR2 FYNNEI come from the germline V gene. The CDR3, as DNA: TGCGCCAGCAGTGAGGACAGGCTCAACAATCAGCCCCAGCATTTT. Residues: CASSEDRLNNQPQHF. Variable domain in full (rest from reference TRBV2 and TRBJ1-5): EPEVTQTPSHQVTQMGQEVILRCVPISNHLYFYWYRQILGQKVEFLVSFYNNEISEKSEIFDDQFSVERPDGSNFTLKIRSTKLEDSAMYFCASSEDRLNNQPQHFGDGTRLSIL.

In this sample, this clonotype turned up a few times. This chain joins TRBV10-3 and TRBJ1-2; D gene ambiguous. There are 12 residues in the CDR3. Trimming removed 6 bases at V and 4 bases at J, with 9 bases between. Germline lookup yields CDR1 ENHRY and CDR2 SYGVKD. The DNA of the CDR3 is TGTGCCATCAGCCCAACAGTCTATGGCTACACCTTC. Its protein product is CAISPTVYGYTF.

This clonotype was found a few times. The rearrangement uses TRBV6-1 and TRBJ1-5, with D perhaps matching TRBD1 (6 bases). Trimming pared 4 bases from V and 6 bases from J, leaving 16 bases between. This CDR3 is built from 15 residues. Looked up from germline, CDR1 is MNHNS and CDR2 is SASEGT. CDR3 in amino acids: CASSATRGTGQPQHF. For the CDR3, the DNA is TGTGCCAGCAGTGCCACGAGGGGGACGGGTCAGCCCCAGCATTTT.

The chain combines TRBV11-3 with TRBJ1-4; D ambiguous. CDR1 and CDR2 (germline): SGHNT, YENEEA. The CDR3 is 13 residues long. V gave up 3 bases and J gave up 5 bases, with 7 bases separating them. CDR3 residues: CASSFGRNEKLFF. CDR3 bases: TGTGCCAGCAGCTTTGGTCGGAATGAAAAACTGTTTTTT.

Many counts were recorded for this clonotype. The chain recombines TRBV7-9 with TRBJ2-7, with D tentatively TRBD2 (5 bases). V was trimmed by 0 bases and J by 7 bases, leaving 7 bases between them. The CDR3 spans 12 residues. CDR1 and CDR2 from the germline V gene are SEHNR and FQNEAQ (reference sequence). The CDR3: CASSLASGEQYF. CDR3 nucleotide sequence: TGTGCCAGCAGCTTAGCATCGGGGGAGCAGTACTTC.

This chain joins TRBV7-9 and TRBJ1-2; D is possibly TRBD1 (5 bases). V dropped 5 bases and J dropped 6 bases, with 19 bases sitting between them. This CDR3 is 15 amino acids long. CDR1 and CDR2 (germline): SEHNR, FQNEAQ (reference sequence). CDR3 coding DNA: TGTGCCAGCAGCCCCCTACCTTTGGACATGGATGGCTACACCTTC. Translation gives CASSPLPLDMDGYTF.

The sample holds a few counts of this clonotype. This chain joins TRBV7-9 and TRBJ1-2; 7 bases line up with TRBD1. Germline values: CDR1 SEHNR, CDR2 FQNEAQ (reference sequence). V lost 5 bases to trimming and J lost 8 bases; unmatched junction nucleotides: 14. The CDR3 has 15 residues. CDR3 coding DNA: TGTGCCAGCAGCCCCCCTACCCGGGACAGTTGGGGCTACACCTTC. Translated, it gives CASSPPTRDSWGYTF.

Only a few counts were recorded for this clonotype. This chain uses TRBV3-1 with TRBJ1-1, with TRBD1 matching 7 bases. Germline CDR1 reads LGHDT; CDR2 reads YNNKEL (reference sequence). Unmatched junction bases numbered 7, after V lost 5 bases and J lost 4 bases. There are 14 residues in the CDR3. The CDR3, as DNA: TGTGCCAGCAGCAACAGACAGGGCTTCACTGAAGCTTTCTTT. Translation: CASSNRQGFTEAFF.

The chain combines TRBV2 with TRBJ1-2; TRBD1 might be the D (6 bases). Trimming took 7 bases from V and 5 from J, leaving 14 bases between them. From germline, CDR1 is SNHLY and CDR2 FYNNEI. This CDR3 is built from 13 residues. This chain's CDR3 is CASNQDRLYGYTF. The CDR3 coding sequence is TGTGCCAGCAACCAGGACAGATTGTATGGCTACACCTTC.

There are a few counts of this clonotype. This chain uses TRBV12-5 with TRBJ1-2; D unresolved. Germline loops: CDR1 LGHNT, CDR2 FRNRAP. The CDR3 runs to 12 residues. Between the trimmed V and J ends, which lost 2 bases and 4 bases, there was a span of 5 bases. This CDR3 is CASGLPPYGYTF. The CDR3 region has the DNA TGTGCTAGTGGTTTGCCCCCCTATGGCTACACCTTC.

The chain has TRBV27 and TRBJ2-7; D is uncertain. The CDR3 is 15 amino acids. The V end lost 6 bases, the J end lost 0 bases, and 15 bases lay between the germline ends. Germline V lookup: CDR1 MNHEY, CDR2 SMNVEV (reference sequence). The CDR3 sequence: CASSPAWRRSYEQYF. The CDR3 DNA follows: TGTGCCAGCAGCCCCGCGTGGCGGCGCTCCTACGAGCAGTACTTC.

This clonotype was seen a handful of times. Here the CDR3 DNA reads TGTGCCTGGAGTGTGGGGGATGATCAGCCCCAGCATTTT. Protein: CAWSVGDDQPQHF. The chain uses TRBV30 and TRBJ1-5, with a weak D call TRBD1 (5 bases). The CDR3 spans 13 residues. Per germline, CDR1 GTSNPN and CDR2 SVGIG (reference sequence). The V end lost 0 bases, the J end lost 5 bases, and 8 bases lay between the germline ends.

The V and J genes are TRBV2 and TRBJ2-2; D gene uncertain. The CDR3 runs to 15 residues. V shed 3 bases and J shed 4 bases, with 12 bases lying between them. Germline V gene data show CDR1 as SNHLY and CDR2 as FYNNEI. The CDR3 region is CASSDMRSPTGELFF. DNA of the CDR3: TGTGCCAGCAGTGATATGAGGAGCCCCACCGGGGAGCTGTTTTTT.

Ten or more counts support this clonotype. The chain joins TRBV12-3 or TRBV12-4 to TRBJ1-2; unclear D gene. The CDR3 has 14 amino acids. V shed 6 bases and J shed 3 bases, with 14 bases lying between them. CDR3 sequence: CASRAPDGDYGYTF. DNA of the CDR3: TGTGCCAGCAGGGCGCCCGACGGAGACTATGGCTACACCTTC.

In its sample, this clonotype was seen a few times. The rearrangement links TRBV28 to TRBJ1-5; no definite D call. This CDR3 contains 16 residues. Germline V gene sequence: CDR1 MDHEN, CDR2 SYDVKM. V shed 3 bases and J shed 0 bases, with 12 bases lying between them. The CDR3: CASSFGSGYSNQPQHF. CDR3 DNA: TGTGCCAGCAGTTTCGGATCAGGTTATAGCAATCAGCCCCAGCATTTT.

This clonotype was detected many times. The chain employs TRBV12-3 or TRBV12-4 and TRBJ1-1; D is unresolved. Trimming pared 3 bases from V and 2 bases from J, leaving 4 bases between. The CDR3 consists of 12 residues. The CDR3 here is CASSFFNTEAFF. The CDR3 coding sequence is TGTGCCAGCAGTTTTTTCAACACTGAAGCTTTCTTT.